The clone carrying this TCR beta chain showed up just a few times. The CDR3 runs 14 residues. The sample originates from a study of blood T cells in healthy people across ages. A second PCR of 7 to 11 cycles used a sample-barcoded 5' primer and a J-beta primer mix. TCRdb called the 5' RACE reads again in MiXCR, with one record for every CDR3 protein. In the table there are 750,000 to 850,000 distinct CDR3 sequences, approximately 25% of which are singletons. Per sample, no less than 5 micrograms of total RNA were extracted. The data also belong to a second study, concerning T cells of mothers and their children.

This TCR was recovered from a boy aged 5-17 years in good health. V and J are TRBV12-3 or TRBV12-4 and TRBJ2-5, with TRBD2 matching 7 bases. The J call may not be correct, given that the DNA end is closer to TRBJ2-1. The sample consisted of blood. CDR3 DNA: TGTGCCAGCAGTCCCTGGGAGGGCTTGGATGAGCAGTTCTTC. Translation gives CASSPWEGLDEQFF.